A selection of T cell receptor beta chains follows, all from one sample in a study of control samples from healthy donors and cancer patients. TCRdb keeps only in-frame clones here, not all; method: immunoSEQ multiplex PCR. The sample yields 40,000 to 55,000 clones, approximately 89% seen once. The specimen was PBMCs. All receptors derive from a man aged 40-55 years with colorectal cancer. The CDR3 runs from the conserved cysteine through the conserved F or W. D genes are given only for firm matches. Some rows have no size entry. The others give once, few or many, or a class for an expanded clone.

v_gene: TRBV15; d_gene: NA; j_gene: TRBJ1-6; abundance: few; CDR3nt: TGTGCCACCAGCAGCGGCAGGGCATATAATTCACCCCTCCACTTT; CDR3aa: CATSSGRAYNSPLHF
v_gene: TRBV7-2; d_gene: NA; j_gene: TRBJ2-3; abundance: NA; CDR3nt: TGTGCCAGCAGCTCGACTAATCTCGGTACGCAGTATTTT; CDR3aa: CASSSTNLGTQYF
v_gene: TRBV12-5; d_gene: TRBD1; j_gene: TRBJ2-7; abundance: NA; CDR3nt: TGTGCTAGTGGTGGTACGGGACAGGGATTCGGGGAGCAGTACTTC; CDR3aa: CASGGTGQGFGEQYF
v_gene: TRBV5-4; d_gene: TRBD2; j_gene: TRBJ2-3; abundance: NA; CDR3nt: TGTGCCAGCAGTCCCCGAGTGCGCGGGAGGACAGATACGCAGTATTTT; CDR3aa: CASSPRVRGRTDTQYF
v_gene: TRBV30; d_gene: TRBD1; j_gene: TRBJ2-1; abundance: few; CDR3nt: TGTGCCTGGAGAGGGGACAGCAATGAGCAGTTCTTC; CDR3aa: CAWRGDSNEQFF
v_gene: TRBV4-2; d_gene: NA; j_gene: TRBJ2-7; abundance: NA; CDR3nt: TGTGCCAGCAGCCAAGATTGGAATGGGGGTGTGGAGCAGTACTTC; CDR3aa: CASSQDWNGGVEQYF
v_gene: TRBV19; d_gene: NA; j_gene: TRBJ2-3; abundance: NA; CDR3nt: TGTGCCAGTCGGGACCCGGGCCGCACAGATACGCAGTATTTT; CDR3aa: CASRDPGRTDTQYF
v_gene: TRBV10-3; d_gene: NA; j_gene: TRBJ1-2; abundance: NA; CDR3nt: TGTGCCATCAGTGATTGGCAGAATGGCTACACCTTC; CDR3aa: CAISDWQNGYTF
v_gene: TRBV18; d_gene: NA; j_gene: TRBJ1-1; abundance: NA; CDR3nt: TGTGCCAGCTCCGGTTCCCAGATGAACACTGAAGCTTTCTTT; CDR3aa: CASSGSQMNTEAFF
v_gene: TRBV29-1; d_gene: NA; j_gene: TRBJ2-5; abundance: NA; CDR3nt: TGCAGCGCACTCGACAGGCAAGAGACCCAGTACTTC; CDR3aa: CSALDRQETQYF
v_gene: TRBV28; d_gene: TRBD1; j_gene: TRBJ1-1; abundance: once; CDR3nt: TGTGCCAGCAGTTTTCTGACGCAGGGGGGATTGAACACTGAAGCTTTCTTT; CDR3aa: CASSFLTQGGLNTEAFF
v_gene: TRBV4-1; d_gene: NA; j_gene: TRBJ2-2; abundance: NA; CDR3nt: TGCGCCAGCAGCCAACTGGCAGGGGACACCGGGGAGCTGTTTTTT; CDR3aa: CASSQLAGDTGELFF
v_gene: TRBV19; d_gene: NA; j_gene: TRBJ2-5; abundance: NA; CDR3nt: TGTGCCAGTAGTCCACGGACAGCCGTAACTTTGGGGACCCAGTACTTC; CDR3aa: CASSPRTAVTLGTQYF
v_gene: TRBV2; d_gene: TRBD1; j_gene: TRBJ2-7; abundance: NA; CDR3nt: TGTGCCAGCAGTGAAGGTTGGGGACAGGGGCTCTACGAGCAGTACTTC; CDR3aa: CASSEGWGQGLYEQYF
v_gene: TRBV12-5; d_gene: NA; j_gene: TRBJ1-1; abundance: NA; CDR3nt: TGTGCTAGTGGCCTCGACGGGTACACTGAAGCTTTCTTT; CDR3aa: CASGLDGYTEAFF
v_gene: TRBV6-5; d_gene: NA; j_gene: TRBJ2-1; abundance: NA; CDR3nt: TGTGCCAGCAGTTCCAGAAGCTCCTACAATGAGCAGTTCTTC; CDR3aa: CASSSRSSYNEQFF
v_gene: TRBV11-3; d_gene: TRBD1; j_gene: TRBJ1-1; abundance: NA; CDR3nt: TGTGCCAGCAGCCCGGGACAGGGGAGGTTCAACACTGAAGCTTTCTTT; CDR3aa: CASSPGQGRFNTEAFF
v_gene: TRBV10-1; d_gene: NA; j_gene: TRBJ2-7; abundance: NA; CDR3nt: TGCGCCAGCAGTCGGGACCCAGACTCCTACGAGCAGTACTTC; CDR3aa: CASSRDPDSYEQYF
v_gene: TRBV19; d_gene: TRBD2; j_gene: TRBJ2-1; abundance: NA; CDR3nt: TGTGCCAGACGCCCCGGGGACCTAGCGGGAGGGCCACACAATGAGCAGTTCTTC; CDR3aa: CARRPGDLAGGPHNEQFF
v_gene: TRBV7-8; d_gene: NA; j_gene: TRBJ2-5; abundance: once; CDR3nt: TGTGCCAGCAGCTCCGGGACTCATTGGGGAGAGACCCAGTACTTC; CDR3aa: CASSSGTHWGETQYF
v_gene: TRBV11-3; d_gene: TRBD2; j_gene: TRBJ2-1; abundance: NA; CDR3nt: TGTGCCAGCAGCCCACTCGGACTAGCGGGAGGTAATGAGCAGTTCTTC; CDR3aa: CASSPLGLAGGNEQFF
v_gene: TRBV5-4; d_gene: TRBD1; j_gene: TRBJ2-7; abundance: NA; CDR3nt: TGTGCCAGCAGCGCCGGGACAGGGGGGATTACCTACGAGCAGTACTTC; CDR3aa: CASSAGTGGITYEQYF
v_gene: TRBV11-3; d_gene: NA; j_gene: TRBJ2-5; abundance: NA; CDR3nt: TGTGCCAGCAGCCCAGGGAGCTCCGAAGAGACCCAGTACTTC; CDR3aa: CASSPGSSEETQYF
v_gene: TRBV6-5; d_gene: NA; j_gene: TRBJ1-1; abundance: NA; CDR3nt: TGTGCCAGCAGTCTCCTTAACCAGGGGAGCACTGAAGCTTTCTTT; CDR3aa: CASSLLNQGSTEAFF
v_gene: TRBV7-9; d_gene: NA; j_gene: TRBJ1-1; abundance: NA; CDR3nt: TGTGCCAGCAGCTTAGGATCCACTGAAGCTTTCTTT; CDR3aa: CASSLGSTEAFF
v_gene: TRBV5-4; d_gene: TRBD1; j_gene: TRBJ1-6; abundance: NA; CDR3nt: TGTGCCAGCAGCTCCGGGACAGGGTTTAGCTCCTATAATTCACCCCTCCACTTT; CDR3aa: CASSSGTGFSSYNSPLHF
v_gene: TRBV18; d_gene: NA; j_gene: TRBJ2-2; abundance: NA; CDR3nt: TGTGCCAGCTCCTTCGACACCGGGGAGCTGTTTTTT; CDR3aa: CASSFDTGELFF
v_gene: TRBV20-1; d_gene: NA; j_gene: TRBJ2-5; abundance: NA; CDR3nt: TGCAGCACCCTATGGGGGGAGACCCAGTACTTC; CDR3aa: CSTLWGETQYF
v_gene: TRBV10-3; d_gene: NA; j_gene: TRBJ2-3; abundance: once; CDR3nt: TGTGCCATCAGTGAGAACGGTAGATCGACAGATACGCAGTATTTT; CDR3aa: CAISENGRSTDTQYF
v_gene: TRBV9; d_gene: NA; j_gene: TRBJ2-1; abundance: NA; CDR3nt: TGTGCCAGCAGCGTAGGCATGGGGATGGGGTTGGACAATGAGCAGTTCTTC; CDR3aa: CASSVGMGMGLDNEQFF
v_gene: TRBV4-1; d_gene: NA; j_gene: TRBJ2-7; abundance: NA; CDR3nt: TGCGCCAGCAGCCGGGGCAGAGCCAGCTCCTACGAGCAGTACTTC; CDR3aa: CASSRGRASSYEQYF
v_gene: TRBV7-9; d_gene: NA; j_gene: TRBJ2-7; abundance: NA; CDR3nt: TGTGCCAGCAGCTTAAACGGGAACTCCTACGAGCAGTACTTC; CDR3aa: CASSLNGNSYEQYF
v_gene: TRBV19; d_gene: TRBD2; j_gene: TRBJ2-2; abundance: NA; CDR3nt: TGTGCCAGTAGTCTCCGACTAGCGGGGAACACCGGGGAGCTGTTTTTT; CDR3aa: CASSLRLAGNTGELFF
v_gene: TRBV5-1; d_gene: TRBD1; j_gene: TRBJ1-2; abundance: NA; CDR3nt: TGCGCCAGCAGATCATGGGACAGAATCACTTACGGGGGCTACACCTTC; CDR3aa: CASRSWDRITYGGYTF
v_gene: TRBV4-3; d_gene: NA; j_gene: TRBJ1-2; abundance: once; CDR3nt: TGCGCCAGCAGCCGAAACAGGTTTCGAGCCTCTATCGGGTACACCTTC; CDR3aa: CASSRNRFRASIGYTF
v_gene: TRBV4-3; d_gene: TRBD1; j_gene: TRBJ1-2; abundance: NA; CDR3nt: TGCGCCAGCAGCCAGGGGACAGGGATTAACTATGGCTACACCTTC; CDR3aa: CASSQGTGINYGYTF
v_gene: TRBV5-1; d_gene: NA; j_gene: TRBJ2-7; abundance: NA; CDR3nt: TGCGCCAGCAGCTTGGGAACGGGAGTTTACGAGCAGTACTTC; CDR3aa: CASSLGTGVYEQYF
v_gene: TRBV15; d_gene: NA; j_gene: TRBJ2-2; abundance: NA; CDR3nt: TGTGCCACCAGCAGGGGACACAGGGGAGGGACCGGGGAGCTGTTTTTT; CDR3aa: CATSRGHRGGTGELFF
v_gene: TRBV5-1; d_gene: TRBD2; j_gene: TRBJ2-7; abundance: NA; CDR3nt: TGCGCCAGCAGCTTGCGGGCTAGCGGGAGTAGGGGCCCAAGCTCCTACGAGCAGTACTTC; CDR3aa: CASSLRASGSRGPSSYEQYF
v_gene: TRBV3-1/TRBV3-2; d_gene: NA; j_gene: TRBJ1-5; abundance: NA; CDR3nt: TGTGCCAGCAGCCAAGGACAGGCTAATCAGCCCCAGCATTTT; CDR3aa: CASSQGQANQPQHF